Sequencing of this T cell receptor beta chain was carried out in a study of beta chain features in type 1 diabetes (dated by TCRdb to between 2017 and 2018). With regard to the full study: No differences in mean age, gender distribution, total cell number or subset yield were found between patients and healthy donors. A total of some 100,000,000 sorted cells were examined across all samples, and the number of cells per subset was strongly correlated with RNA yield. In the study, TCRB repertoires of sorted circulating CD4+ T cell subsets from recently diagnosed type 1 diabetes patients were compared with those of matched healthy donors. Regulatory and stem cell-like memory subsets were obtained from only 8 patients and roughly eight healthy donors, while naive and central memory subsets were obtained from all 30 or so donors.

CDR1 is given as SGHTA and CDR2 as FQGNSA, both from the germline V gene. The CDR3 has 14 amino acids, counting the end cysteine and phenylalanine. Left in the record is the CDR3 DNA by itself, 42 bases read in frame from the first base. The junction shows trimming of 2 bases on V and 5 bases on J, and the gene matches do not reach 3 bases of it. A single peripheral blood draw of approximately 0.11 L on average was collected from each donor into heparinised tubes. A BD FACSAria II and a panel including CD45RO, CCR7, CD25, CD127, CD95 and CD27 were used to sort naive, central memory, regulatory and stem cell-like memory CD4+ T cells. A purity above 95% was achieved for all sorted populations. PBMCs were separated immediately by Lymphoprep density gradient centrifugation and were stained directly, without being cultured. To minimize batch effects, samples were stained and sorted in pairs, one healthy donor with one patient per experiment.

Comments on this clone: Its antigen is currently not known. No quality values exist for individual bases; no much larger clone is one base distant.

The entire isolated RNA was reverse transcribed using the High Capacity cDNA Reverse Transcription Kit, and thus expressed TCRB transcripts were sequenced. Deep immunoSEQ sequencing was performed on naive, central memory and regulatory T cell samples, with an average of around 3.5 million total reads per sample. Sorted cells were lysed in RLT buffer, and RNA was extracted using DNase-treated RNeasy Micro or Mini kits according to cell number. Each cell subset was processed separately to prevent cross-contamination, with patient and healthy donor samples processed together. Using the immunoSEQ multiplex PCR, TCRB sequences were amplified from cDNA into 87-bp fragments spanning the CDR3 region. Sequencing of the amplicons was performed on the Illumina HiSeq platform. Per the source publication's procedure: Synthetic template baselines were used to correct PCR bias computationally, reads within Hamming distance 2 were collapsed together, and singletons that could not be merged were discarded. By aligning reads against IMGT, V, D and J genes, CDR3 length, and insertions or deletions at six rearrangement sites were assigned. Within each subset, clonotype counts were normalized to sorted cell number, after which true diversity and Gini coefficients were computed with the tcR R package. The overlap coefficient, calculated on TCRB nucleotide sequences, was used to quantify repertoire sharing. Not all clones reach the TCRdb copy of this immuneACCESS table, which keeps in-frame sequences only. Checked studies attribute under half of the gap to unresolved V genes and leave the rest unexplained. That table supplies the V and J calls and clone size; D and trimming were determined from the DNA. For this sample there are 310,000 or so clones; 6.5% to 10% appear just once. In total, the top ten clones hold around 0.45% of the sample.

The full study reports these points: HLA sub-analyses involved small numbers of individuals, so any influence of HLA type on TCRB rearrangement remained unresolved. Type 1 diabetes patients showed a moderate but significant shortening of TCRB CDR3 length in all four CD4+ subsets. Shorter templates might be favored by PCR, yet because patient and control samples were amplified and corrected together, any such skew would affect both groups equally. Naive, central memory and regulatory TCRB repertoires appeared more similar among patients than among healthy donors. Fewer insertions and more nucleotide deletions at VDJ recombination sites were observed in patients with type 1 diabetes, implying thymic rearrangement abnormalities. Because cDNA was sequenced instead of genomic DNA, highly expressing activated cells could be over-represented, though the groups showed no difference in activation or CD3 levels.

Input material: central memory CD4+ T cells from blood. This TCR was sampled from a woman aged 18-29 years in good health. The chain is encoded by TRBV7-2 joined to TRBJ2-1, and 7 bases in between align with TRBD1. CDR3 protein: CASSLSQGDNEQFF. The nucleotide sequence reads as follows: TGTGCCAGCAGCTTATCCCAGGGGGACAATGAGCAGTTCTTC.